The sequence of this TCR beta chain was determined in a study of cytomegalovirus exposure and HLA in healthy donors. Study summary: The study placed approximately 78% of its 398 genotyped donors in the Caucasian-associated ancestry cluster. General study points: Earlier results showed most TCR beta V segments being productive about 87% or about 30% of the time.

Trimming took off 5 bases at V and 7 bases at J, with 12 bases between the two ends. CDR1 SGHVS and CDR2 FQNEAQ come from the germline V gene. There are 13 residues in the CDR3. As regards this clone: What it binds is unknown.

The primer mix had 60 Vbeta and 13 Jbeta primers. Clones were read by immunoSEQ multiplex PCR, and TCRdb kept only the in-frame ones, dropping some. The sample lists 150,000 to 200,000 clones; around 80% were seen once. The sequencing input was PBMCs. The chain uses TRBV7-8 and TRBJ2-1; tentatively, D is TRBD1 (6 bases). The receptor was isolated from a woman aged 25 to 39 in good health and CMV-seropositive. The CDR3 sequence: CASSAQTGNEQFF. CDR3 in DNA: TGTGCCAGCAGCGCTCAAACAGGGAATGAGCAGTTCTTC.